These T cell receptor beta chains were read from a single sample in a study of T-cell reconstitution after alpha-beta-depleted transplantation in children. MiXCR was run by TCRdb on the PCR reads, yielding one entry per CDR3 protein. The sample holds about 900,000 distinct CDR3 sequences, 25% to 30% seen once. This specimen was PBMCs, mostly from graft donor cells, taken 360 days after TCRalphabeta/CD19-depleted stem cell transplant. Receptor source: a boy in the first two years of life who had a stem cell transplant for SCID, so the T cells may come from the graft donor. CDR3s include the opening cysteine and the closing phenylalanine or tryptophan. The order of the fields is V gene, D gene, J gene, clone size, CDR3 DNA, CDR3 protein. The D gene is left open where the match is weak. A row's size may be missing; if present it is once, few, many or a size class.

>TRBV7-2|-|TRBJ1-2|-
TGTGCCAGCAGCTTGGGTGGAGCGACAGGCGATAATGGCTACACCTTC
CASSLGGATGDNGYTF
>TRBV14|-|TRBJ2-7|-
TGTGCCAGCAGCCAAGAAGTGGATCACGAGCAGTACTTC
CASSQEVDHEQYF
>TRBV12-3/TRBV12-4|TRBD1|TRBJ2-7|-
TGTGCCAGCAGGGGGACAGGGCGAAATTCAGGAGAGCAGTACTTC
CASRGTGRNSGEQYF
>TRBV24-1|-|TRBJ1-1|few
TGTGCCACCAAAGGTTGGTGGGGGGGAGACACTGAAGCTTTCTTT
CATKGWWGGDTEAFF
>TRBV29-1|TRBD2|TRBJ2-3|-
TGCAGCGCAAAAACTAGCGGGGGGGCCACAGATACGCAGTATTTT
CSAKTSGGATDTQYF
>TRBV11-2|TRBD1|TRBJ1-1|few
TGTGCCAGCAGCCCCTGGACAGGAATGTTCCGGGCGGACACTGAAGCTTTCTTT
CASSPWTGMFRADTEAFF
>TRBV6-5|TRBD2|TRBJ2-2|few
TGTGCCAGCAGTTACTCGAACCTAGCGGGGTATTCGAACACCGGGGAGCTGTTTTTT
CASSYSNLAGYSNTGELFF
>TRBV5-1|-|TRBJ2-2|-
TGCGCCAGCAGGCGCCAGGCAGGATTGAACACCGGGGAGCTGTTTTTT
CASRRQAGLNTGELFF
>TRBV5-1|TRBD2|TRBJ2-5|-
TGCGCCAGCAGCTTGCCCTCTCGGGGGGTGGGAGAGACCCAGTACTTC
CASSLPSRGVGETQYF
>TRBV14|-|TRBJ2-1|-
TGTGCCAGCGGGGGAAGGGGGGAGCAGTTCTTC
CASGGRGEQFF